The clone carrying this T cell receptor (beta chain) was counted many times. Its antigen is not known. This beta chain appears as a stray read in a library generated for alpha chains; its size is not informative. These data come from a study of spatial heterogeneity in lung cancer. Study outcomes and limitations: Tracking of tumor mutation counts was seen in expanded intratumoral alpha and beta TCR counts.

Sample time point: sample taken at primary tumor resection. The sequenced material consisted of unsorted whole RNA from tumor, nontumor lung or frozen PBMC. In germline, CDR1 is MNHEY, CDR2 SVGEGT. CDR3 length equals 14 residues. V dropped 7 bases and J dropped 4 bases, with 17 bases sitting between them. TCRdb reprocessed the 5' RACE reads via MiXCR and lists one record per CDR3 protein. This sample carries roughly 3,000 distinct CDR3 sequences, 6.4% of them seen once, and the ten largest clones take roughly 9.2%. The specimen was lung tumor tissue, collected at surgery. The clonotype originates from a male donor with early-stage non-small cell lung cancer. The chain recombines TRBV6-2 or TRBV6-3 with TRBJ2-7; weak D call: TRBD2 (5 bases). In nucleotides, the CDR3 is TGTGCCAGCAACCTCGGAGGAGACCTTTACGAGCAGTACTTC. This codes for CASNLGGDLYEQYF.